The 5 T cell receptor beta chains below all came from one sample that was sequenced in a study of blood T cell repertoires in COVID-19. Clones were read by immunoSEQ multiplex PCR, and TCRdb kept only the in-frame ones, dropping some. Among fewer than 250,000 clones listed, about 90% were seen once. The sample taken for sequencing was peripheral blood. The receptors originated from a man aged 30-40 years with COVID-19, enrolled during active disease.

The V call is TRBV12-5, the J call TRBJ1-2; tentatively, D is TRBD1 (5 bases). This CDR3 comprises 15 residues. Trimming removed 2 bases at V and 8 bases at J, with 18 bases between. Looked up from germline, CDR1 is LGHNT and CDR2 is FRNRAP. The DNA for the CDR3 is TGTGCTAGTGGTTTGCCCTCGTTTGGGGCAGAGGGCTACACCTTC. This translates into CASGLPSFGAEGYTF. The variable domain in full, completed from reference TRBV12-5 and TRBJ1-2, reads DARVTQTPRHKVTEMGQEVTMRCQPILGHNTVFWYRQTMMQGLELLAYFRNRAPLDDSGMPKDRFSAEMPDATLATLKIQPSEPRDSAVYFCASGLPSFGAEGYTFGSGTRLTVV.

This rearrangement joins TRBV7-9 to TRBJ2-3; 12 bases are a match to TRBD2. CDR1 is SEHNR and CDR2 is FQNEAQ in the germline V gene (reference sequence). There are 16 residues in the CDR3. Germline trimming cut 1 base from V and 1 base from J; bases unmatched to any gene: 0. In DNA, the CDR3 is TGTGCCAGCAGCTTAGGGACTAGCGGGGGCACAGATACGCAGTATTTT. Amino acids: CASSLGTSGGTDTQYF. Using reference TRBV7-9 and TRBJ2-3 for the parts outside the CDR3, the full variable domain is DTGVSQNPRHKITKRGQNVTFRCDPISEHNRLYWYRQTLGQGPEFLTYFQNEAQLEKSRLLSDRFSAERPKGSFSTLEIQRTEQGDSAMYLCASSLGTSGGTDTQYFGPGTRLTVL.

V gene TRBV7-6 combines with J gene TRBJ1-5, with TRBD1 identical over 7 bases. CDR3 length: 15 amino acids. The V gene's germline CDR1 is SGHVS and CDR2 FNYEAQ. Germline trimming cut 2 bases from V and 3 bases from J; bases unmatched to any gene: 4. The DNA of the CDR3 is TGTGCCAGCAGCTTATCGCAGGGGGACAATCAGCCCCAGCATTTT. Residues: CASSLSQGDNQPQHF.

CDR3 in amino acids: CASSGSIVIPETQYF. The CDR3 DNA reads as TGTGCCAGCAGTGGTTCGATAGTCATCCCTGAGACCCAGTACTTC. The rearrangement links TRBV2 to TRBJ2-5, with D unresolved. This CDR3 is 15 amino acids long. CDR1 is SNHLY and CDR2 is FYNNEI in the germline V gene. Trimming removed 4 bases from V and 5 bases from J, with 17 bases in between. The variable domain in full, with the rest retrieved from reference TRBV2 and TRBJ2-5, is EPEVTQTPSHQVTQMGQEVILRCVPISNHLYFYWYRQILGQKVEFLVSFYNNEISEKSEIFDDQFSVERPDGSNFTLKIRSTKLEDSAMYFCASSGSIVIPETQYFGPGTRLLVL.

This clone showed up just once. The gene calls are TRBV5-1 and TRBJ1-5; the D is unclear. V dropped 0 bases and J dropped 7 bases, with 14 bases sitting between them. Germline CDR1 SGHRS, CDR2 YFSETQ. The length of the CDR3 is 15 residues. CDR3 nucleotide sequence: TGCGCCAGCAGCTTGGATTCCGGGGAAGGCCAGCCCCAGCATTTT. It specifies CASSLDSGEGQPQHF.